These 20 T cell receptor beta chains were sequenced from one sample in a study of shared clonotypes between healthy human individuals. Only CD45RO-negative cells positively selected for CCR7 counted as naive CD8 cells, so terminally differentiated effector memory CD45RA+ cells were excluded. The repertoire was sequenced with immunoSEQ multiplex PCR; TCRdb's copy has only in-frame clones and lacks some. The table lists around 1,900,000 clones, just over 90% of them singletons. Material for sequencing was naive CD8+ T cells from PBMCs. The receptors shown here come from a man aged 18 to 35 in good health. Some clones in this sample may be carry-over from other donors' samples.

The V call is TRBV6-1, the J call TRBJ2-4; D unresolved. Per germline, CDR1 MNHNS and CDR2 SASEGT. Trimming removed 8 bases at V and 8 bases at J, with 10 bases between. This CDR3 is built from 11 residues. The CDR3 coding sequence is TGTGCCAGCGAAGGGTGGGACATTCAGTACTTC. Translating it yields CASEGWDIQYF.

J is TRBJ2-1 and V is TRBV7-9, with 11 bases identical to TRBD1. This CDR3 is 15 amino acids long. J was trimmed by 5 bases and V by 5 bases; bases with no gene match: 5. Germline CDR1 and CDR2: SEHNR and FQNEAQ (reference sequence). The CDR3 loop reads CASSPWTGGNNEQFF. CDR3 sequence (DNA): TGTGCCAGCAGCCCATGGACAGGGGGCAACAATGAGCAGTTCTTC.

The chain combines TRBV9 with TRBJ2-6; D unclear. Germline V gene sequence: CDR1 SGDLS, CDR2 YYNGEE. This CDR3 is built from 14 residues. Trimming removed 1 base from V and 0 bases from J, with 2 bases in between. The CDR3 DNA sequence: TGTGCCAGCAGCGTAATCTCTGGGGCCAACGTCCTGACTTTC. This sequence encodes CASSVISGANVLTF.

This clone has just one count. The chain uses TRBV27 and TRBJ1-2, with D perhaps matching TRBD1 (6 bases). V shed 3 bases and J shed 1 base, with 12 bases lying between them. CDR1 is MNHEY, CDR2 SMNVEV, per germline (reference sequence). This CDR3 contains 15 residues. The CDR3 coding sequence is TGTGCCAGCAGTTTCCAGGGGCGGCGTAACTATGGCTACACCTTC. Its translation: CASSFQGRRNYGYTF.

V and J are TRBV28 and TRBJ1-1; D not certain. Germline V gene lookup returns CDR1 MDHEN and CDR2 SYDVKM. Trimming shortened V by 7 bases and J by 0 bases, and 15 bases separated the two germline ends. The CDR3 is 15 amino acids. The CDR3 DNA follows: TGTGCCAGCAATAAAGATACAAGTCTGAACACTGAAGCTTTCTTT. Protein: CASNKDTSLNTEAFF.

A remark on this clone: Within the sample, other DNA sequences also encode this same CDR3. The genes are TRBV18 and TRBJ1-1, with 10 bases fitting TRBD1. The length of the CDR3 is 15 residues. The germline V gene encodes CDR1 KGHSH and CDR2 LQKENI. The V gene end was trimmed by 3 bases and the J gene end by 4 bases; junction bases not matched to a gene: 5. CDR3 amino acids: CASSPPGQGSTEAFF. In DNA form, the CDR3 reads TGTGCCAGCTCACCTCCGGGACAGGGGAGCACTGAAGCTTTCTTT.

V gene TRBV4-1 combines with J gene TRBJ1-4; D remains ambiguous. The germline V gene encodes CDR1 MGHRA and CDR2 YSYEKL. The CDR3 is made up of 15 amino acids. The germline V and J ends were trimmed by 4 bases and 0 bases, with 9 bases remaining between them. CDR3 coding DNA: TGCGCCAGCAGCCTGATTCCTACAACTAATGAAAAACTGTTTTTT. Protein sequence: CASSLIPTTNEKLFF.

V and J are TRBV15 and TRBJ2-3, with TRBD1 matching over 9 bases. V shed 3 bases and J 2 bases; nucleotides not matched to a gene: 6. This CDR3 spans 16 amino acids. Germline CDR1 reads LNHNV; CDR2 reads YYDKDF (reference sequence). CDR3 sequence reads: CATSSYRGRPTDTQYF. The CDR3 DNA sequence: TGTGCCACCAGCAGTTACAGGGGGCGCCCCACAGATACGCAGTATTTT.

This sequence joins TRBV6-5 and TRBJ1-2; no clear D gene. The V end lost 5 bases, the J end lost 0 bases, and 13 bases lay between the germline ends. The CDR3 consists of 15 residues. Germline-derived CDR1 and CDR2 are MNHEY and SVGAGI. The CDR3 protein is CASSAPANPNYGYTF. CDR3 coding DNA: TGTGCCAGCAGTGCCCCGGCTAACCCTAACTATGGCTACACCTTC.

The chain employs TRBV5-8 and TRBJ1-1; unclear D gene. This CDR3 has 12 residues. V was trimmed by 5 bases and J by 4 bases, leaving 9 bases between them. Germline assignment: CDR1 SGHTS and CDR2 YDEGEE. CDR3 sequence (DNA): TGTGCCAGCAGTTCGGGTGGCACTGAAGCTTTCTTT. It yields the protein CASSSGGTEAFF.

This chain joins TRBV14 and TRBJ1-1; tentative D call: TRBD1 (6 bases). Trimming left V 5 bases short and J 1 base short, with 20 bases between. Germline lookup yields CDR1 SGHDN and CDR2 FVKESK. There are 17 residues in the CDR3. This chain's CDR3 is CASSSYRAALSNTEAFF. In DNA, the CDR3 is TGTGCCAGCAGCTCCTACAGGGCTGCCTTATCGAACACTGAAGCTTTCTTT. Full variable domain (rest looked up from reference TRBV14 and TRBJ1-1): EAGVTQFPSHSVIEKGQTVTLRCDPISGHDNLYWYRRVMGKEIKFLLHFVKESKQDESGMPNNRFLAERTGGTYSTLKVQPAELEDSGVYFCASSSYRAALSNTEAFFGQGTRLTVV.

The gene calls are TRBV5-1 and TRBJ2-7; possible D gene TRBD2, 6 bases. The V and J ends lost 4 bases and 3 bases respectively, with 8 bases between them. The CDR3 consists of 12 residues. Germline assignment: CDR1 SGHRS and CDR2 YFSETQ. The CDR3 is CASSGGIYEQYF. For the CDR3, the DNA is TGCGCCAGCAGCGGCGGGATCTACGAGCAGTACTTC.

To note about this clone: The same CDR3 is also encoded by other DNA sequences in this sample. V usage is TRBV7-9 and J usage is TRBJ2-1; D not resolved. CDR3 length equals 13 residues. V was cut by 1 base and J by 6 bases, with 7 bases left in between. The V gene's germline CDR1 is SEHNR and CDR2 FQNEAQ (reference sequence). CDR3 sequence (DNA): TGTGCCAGCAGCTTAGTCCTTGTCAATGAGCAGTTCTTC. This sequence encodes CASSLVLVNEQFF.

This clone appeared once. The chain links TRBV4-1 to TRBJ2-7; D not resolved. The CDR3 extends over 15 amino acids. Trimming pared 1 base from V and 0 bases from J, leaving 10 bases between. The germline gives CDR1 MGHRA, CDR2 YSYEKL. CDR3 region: CASSQGSHGSYEQYF. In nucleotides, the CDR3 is TGCGCCAGCAGCCAAGGAAGCCACGGCTCCTACGAGCAGTACTTC.

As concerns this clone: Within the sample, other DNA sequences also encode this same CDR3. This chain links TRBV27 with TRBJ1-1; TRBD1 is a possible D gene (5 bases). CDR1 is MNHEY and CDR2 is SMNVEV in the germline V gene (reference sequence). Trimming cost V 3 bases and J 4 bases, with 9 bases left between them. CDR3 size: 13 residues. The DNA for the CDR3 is TGTGCCAGCAGTTTGATGGGGGGCACTGAAGCTTTCTTT. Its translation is CASSLMGGTEAFF.

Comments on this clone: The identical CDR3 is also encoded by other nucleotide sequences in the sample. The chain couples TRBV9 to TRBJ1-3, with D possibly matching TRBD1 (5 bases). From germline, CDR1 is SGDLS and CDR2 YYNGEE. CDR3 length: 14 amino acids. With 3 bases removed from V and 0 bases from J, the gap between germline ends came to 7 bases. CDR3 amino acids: CASSGRGSGNTIYF. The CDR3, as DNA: TGTGCCAGCAGCGGGAGGGGCTCTGGAAACACCATATATTTT.

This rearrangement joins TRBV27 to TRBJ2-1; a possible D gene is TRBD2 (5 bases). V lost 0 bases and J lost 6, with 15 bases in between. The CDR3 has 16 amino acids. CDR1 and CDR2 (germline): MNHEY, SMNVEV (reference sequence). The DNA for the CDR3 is TGTGCCAGCAGTTTATCTGAGGGTCCGGAACCCAATGAGCAGTTCTTC. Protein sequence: CASSLSEGPEPNEQFF.

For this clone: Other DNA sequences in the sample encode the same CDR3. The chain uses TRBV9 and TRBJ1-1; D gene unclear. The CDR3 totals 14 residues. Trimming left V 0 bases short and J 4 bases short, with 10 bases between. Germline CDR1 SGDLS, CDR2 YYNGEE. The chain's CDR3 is CASSVEAGVTEAFF. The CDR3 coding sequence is TGTGCCAGCAGCGTAGAGGCAGGAGTCACTGAAGCTTTCTTT.

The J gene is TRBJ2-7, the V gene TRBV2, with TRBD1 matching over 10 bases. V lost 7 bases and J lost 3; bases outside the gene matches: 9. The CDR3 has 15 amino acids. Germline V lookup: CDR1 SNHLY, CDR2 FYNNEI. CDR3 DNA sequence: TGTGCCAGCACCAGGACAGGGGGGGATTTCTACGAGCAGTACTTC. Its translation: CASTRTGGDFYEQYF.

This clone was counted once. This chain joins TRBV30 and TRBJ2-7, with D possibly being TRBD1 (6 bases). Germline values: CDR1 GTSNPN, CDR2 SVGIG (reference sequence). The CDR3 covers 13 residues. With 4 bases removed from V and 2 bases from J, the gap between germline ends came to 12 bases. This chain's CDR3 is CAWNVRGAYEQYF. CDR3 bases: TGTGCCTGGAATGTCAGGGGTGCCTACGAGCAGTACTTC.